This note documents a single T cell receptor (beta chain) sequence. Its antigen remains unknown. The sample comes from a study of T cell responses to AZD1222 COVID-19 vaccine. Notes on the study in general: Spike as a whole was targeted by vaccine-associated CD4 TCRs, dominant at 160-218 and 743-854. Sampled repertoires all dated from after the peak T cell response. Targeting of unmutated variant regions was reportedly seen in nearly half of spike-specific TCRs.

Assay: immunoSEQ multiplex PCR; the TCRdb copy retains only in-frame clones and omits some. The sample holds 250,000 to 300,000 clones, about 94% seen once. Pooled in the analysis were second doses at about 4 or about 12 weeks. This CDR3 has 13 residues. The germline V gene encodes CDR1 MGHDK and CDR2 SYGVNS. V was clipped by 6 bases and J by 5 bases; unmatched bases: 4. The sample was peripheral blood, taken 28 days after the second AZD1222 dose. The source of this sequence is an adult who received the AZD1222 COVID-19 vaccine. The V and J genes are TRBV25-1 and TRBJ2-7; 10 positions agree with TRBD2. This CDR3 is CASSLAGAHEQYF. The DNA of the CDR3 is TGTGCCAGCAGCCTAGCGGGAGCCCACGAGCAGTACTTC.